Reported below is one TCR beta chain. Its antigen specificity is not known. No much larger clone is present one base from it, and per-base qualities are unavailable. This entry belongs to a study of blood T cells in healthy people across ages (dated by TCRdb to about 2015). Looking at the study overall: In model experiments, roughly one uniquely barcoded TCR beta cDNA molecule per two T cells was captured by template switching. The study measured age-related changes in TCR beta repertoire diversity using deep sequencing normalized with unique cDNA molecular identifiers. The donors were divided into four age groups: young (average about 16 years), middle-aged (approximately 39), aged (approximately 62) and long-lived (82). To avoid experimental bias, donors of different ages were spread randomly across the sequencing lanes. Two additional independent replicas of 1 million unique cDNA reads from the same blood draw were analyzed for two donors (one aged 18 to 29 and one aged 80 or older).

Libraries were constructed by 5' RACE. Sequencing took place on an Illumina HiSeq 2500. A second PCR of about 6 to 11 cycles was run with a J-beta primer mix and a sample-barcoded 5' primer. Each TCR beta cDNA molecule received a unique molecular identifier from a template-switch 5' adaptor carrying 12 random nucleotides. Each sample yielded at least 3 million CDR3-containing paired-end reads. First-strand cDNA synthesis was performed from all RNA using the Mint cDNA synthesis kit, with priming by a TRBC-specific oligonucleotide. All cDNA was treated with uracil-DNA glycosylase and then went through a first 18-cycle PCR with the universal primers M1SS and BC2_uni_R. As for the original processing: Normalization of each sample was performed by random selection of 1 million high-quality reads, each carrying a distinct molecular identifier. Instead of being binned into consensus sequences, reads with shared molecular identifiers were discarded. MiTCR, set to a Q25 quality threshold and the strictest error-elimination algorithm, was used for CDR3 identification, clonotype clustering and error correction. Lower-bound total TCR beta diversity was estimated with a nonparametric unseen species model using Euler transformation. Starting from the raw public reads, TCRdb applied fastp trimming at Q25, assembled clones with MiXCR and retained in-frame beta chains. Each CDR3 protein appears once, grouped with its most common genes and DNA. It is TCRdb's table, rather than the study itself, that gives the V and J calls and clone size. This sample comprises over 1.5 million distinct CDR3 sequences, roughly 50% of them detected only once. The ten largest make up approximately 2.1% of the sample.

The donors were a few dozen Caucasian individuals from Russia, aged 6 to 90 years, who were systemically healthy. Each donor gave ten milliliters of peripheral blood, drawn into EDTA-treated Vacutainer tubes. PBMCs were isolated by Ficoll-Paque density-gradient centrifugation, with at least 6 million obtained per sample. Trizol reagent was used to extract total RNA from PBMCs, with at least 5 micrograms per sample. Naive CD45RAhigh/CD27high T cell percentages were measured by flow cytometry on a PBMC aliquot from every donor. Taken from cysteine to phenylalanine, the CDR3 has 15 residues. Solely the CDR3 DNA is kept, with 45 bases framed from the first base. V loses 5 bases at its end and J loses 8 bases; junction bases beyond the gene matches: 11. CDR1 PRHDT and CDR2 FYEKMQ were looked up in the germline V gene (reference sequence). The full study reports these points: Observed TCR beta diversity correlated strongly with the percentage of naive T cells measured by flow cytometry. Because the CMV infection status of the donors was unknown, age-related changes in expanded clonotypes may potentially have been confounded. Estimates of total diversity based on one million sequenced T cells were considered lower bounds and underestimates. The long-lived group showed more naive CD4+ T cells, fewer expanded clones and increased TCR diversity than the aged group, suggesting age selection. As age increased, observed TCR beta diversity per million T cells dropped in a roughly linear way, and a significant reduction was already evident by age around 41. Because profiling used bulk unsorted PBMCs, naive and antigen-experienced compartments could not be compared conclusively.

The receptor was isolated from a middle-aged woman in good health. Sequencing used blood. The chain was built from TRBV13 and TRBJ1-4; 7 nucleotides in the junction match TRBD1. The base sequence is TGTGCCAGCAGCCAGGGGGGGGCTGGTGGGGAAAAACTGTTTTTT. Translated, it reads CASSQGGAGGEKLFF.